The clone carrying this TCR beta chain was seen at least ten times. The antigen is undetermined. Indicated time point: persistent/refractory GD, antithyroid drugs over 5 years with positive TRAb. PBMC-derived RNA was used for the TCR library. This record belongs to a study of regulatory T cells in long-lasting Graves disease. Overall study context: Those with persistent Graves' disease had received antithyroid drugs for over 5 years with positive TSH receptor antibodies. Study-level results: It was in persistent disease that TRBV28, TRBJ1-2 and TRBJ2-5 were favored. Clonotypes that were public and shared totalled 2,500 to 3,500 in persistent patients versus 750 to 1,000 in new patients.

V trimming: 6 bases; J trimming: 8 bases; junction bases outside the gene matches: 19. CDR3 length: 18 amino acids. From germline, CDR1 is MNHEY and CDR2 SMNVEV (reference sequence). Construction of TCR beta libraries relied on iRepertoire HTBI primers and on Arm-PCR targeting CDR3 regions. MiXCR, applied by TCRdb to the multiplex PCR reads, yields one record per CDR3 protein. The sample includes approximately 470,000 distinct CDR3 sequences, around 21% of them seen just once. The TCR comes from a female donor with Graves disease. The sequenced sample was peripheral blood mononuclear cells (PBMCs), obtained when the disease was refractory, from a patient treated with antithyroid drugs. The chain couples TRBV27 to TRBJ2-2, with 9 bases identical to TRBD2. CDR3 coding DNA: TGTGCCAGCAGCCCACCCTCTTTTGGCGGGAGGGCCAGTGGGGAGCTGTTTTTT. Protein sequence: CASSPPSFGGRASGELFF.